This T cell receptor (beta chain) is from a study of blood T cell repertoires in COVID-19. For the study at large: The samples span acute and convalescent COVID-19 from the United States, Italy and Spain. T cells, B-cell-depleted T cells, or PBMCs supplied cDNA or gDNA.

This CDR3 has 16 residues. V lost 6 bases and J lost 4, with 21 bases in between. In germline, CDR1 is SGHTA, CDR2 FQGNSA. The table lists this clone with a few counts. In the study's own analysis: Nucleated cell number was recorded as an estimate derived from reference gene primer amplification. Data came from immunoSEQ multiplex PCR; TCRdb stores just in-frame clones and leaves some out. The DNA was the basis for D and trimming; V, J and clone size are from that table. The sample contains under 170,000 clones, approximately 84% of which appear only once. The sequenced material came from peripheral blood. This TCR was sampled from a man aged 70 or older with acute or convalescent COVID-19. The genes are TRBV7-2 and TRBJ2-5, with a weak D call TRBD2 (5 bases). DNA for the CDR3: TGTGCCAGCAGGCTAGGCTCGGGGTGGAGTGGAGAGACCCAGTACTTC. It encodes CASRLGSGWSGETQYF.